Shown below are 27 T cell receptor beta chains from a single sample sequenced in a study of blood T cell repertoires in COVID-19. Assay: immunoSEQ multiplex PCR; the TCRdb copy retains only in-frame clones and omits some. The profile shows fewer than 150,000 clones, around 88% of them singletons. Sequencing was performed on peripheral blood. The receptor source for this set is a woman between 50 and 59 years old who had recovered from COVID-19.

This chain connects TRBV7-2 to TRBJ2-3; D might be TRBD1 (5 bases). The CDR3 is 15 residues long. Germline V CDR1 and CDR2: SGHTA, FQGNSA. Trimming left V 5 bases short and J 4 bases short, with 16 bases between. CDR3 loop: CASSPMGHRADTQYF. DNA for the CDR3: TGTGCCAGCAGCCCGATGGGGCATCGCGCAGATACGCAGTATTTT.

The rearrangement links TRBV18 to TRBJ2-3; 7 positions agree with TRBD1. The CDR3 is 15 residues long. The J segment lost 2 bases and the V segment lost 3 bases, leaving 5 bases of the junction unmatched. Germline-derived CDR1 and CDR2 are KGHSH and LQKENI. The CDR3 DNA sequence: TGTGCCAGCTCACCCGGGACAGCCCTCACAGATACGCAGTATTTT. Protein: CASSPGTALTDTQYF.

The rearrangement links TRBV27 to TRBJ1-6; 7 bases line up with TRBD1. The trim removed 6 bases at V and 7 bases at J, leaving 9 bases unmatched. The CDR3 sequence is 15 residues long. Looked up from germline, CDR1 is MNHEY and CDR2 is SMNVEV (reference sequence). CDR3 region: CASRPRQGQNSPLHF. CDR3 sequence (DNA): TGTGCCAGCAGACCCAGACAGGGCCAAAATTCACCCCTCCACTTT.

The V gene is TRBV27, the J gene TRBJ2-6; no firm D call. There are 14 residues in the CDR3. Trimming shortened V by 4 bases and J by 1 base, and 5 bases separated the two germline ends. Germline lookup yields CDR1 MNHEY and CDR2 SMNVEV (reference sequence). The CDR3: CASSSLSGANVLTF. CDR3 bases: TGTGCCAGCAGTTCCCTTTCTGGGGCCAACGTCCTGACTTTC.

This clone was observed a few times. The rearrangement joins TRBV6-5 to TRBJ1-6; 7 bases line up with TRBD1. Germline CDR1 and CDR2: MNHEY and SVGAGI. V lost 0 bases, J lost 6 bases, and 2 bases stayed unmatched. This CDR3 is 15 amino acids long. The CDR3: CASSYSGQFNSPLHF. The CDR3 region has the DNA TGTGCCAGCAGTTACTCGGGACAGTTTAATTCACCCCTCCACTTT.

For the CDR3, the DNA is TGTGCCAGCCAGAGCGGGGGGTGGTTCACAGATACGCAGTATTTT. This codes for CASQSGGWFTDTQYF. The J gene is TRBJ2-3, the V gene TRBV5-8, with 9 nucleotides matching TRBD2. Germline-derived CDR1 and CDR2 are SGHTS and YDEGEE. The ends lost 7 bases at V and 2 bases at J; junction bases unmatched: 8. This CDR3 is 15 amino acids long.

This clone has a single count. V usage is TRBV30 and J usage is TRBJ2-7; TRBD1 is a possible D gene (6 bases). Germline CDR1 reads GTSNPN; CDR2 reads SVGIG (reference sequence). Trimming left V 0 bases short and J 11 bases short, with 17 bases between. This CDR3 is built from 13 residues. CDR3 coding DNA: TGTGCCTGGAGTGTTTCCGACAGAGGGGGAAAGTACTTC. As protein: CAWSVSDRGGKYF.

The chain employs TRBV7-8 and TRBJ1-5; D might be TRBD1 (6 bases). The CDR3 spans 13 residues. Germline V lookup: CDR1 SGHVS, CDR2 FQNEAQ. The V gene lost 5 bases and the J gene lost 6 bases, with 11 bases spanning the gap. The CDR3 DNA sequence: TGTGCCAGCAGCCCGCTCAGGGGTCAGCCCCAGCATTTT. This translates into CASSPLRGQPQHF.

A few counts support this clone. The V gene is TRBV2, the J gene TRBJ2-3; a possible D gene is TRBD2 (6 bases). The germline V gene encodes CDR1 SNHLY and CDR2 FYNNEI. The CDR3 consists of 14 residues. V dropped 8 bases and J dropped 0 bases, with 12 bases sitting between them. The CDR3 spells CASQASESTDTQYF. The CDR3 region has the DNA TGTGCCAGCCAGGCTAGCGAAAGCACAGATACGCAGTATTTT.

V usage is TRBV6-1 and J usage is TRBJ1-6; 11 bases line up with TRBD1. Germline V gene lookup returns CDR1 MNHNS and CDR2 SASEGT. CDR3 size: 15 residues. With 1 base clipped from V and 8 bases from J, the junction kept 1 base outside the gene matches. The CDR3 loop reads CASSEGTGGDSPLHF. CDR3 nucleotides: TGTGCCAGCAGTGAAGGGACAGGGGGCGATTCACCCCTCCACTTT.

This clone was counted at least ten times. Here the CDR3 reads CASNLRDSYEQYF. The CDR3 nucleotides are TGTGCCAGCAATCTCAGGGATAGCTACGAGCAGTACTTC. The V gene is TRBV5-6, the J gene TRBJ2-7; perhaps TRBD1 as D (5 bases). The germline CDR1 and CDR2 sequences are SGHDT and YYEEEE. Trimming left V 6 bases short and J 3 bases short, with 13 bases between. CDR3 length: 13 residues.

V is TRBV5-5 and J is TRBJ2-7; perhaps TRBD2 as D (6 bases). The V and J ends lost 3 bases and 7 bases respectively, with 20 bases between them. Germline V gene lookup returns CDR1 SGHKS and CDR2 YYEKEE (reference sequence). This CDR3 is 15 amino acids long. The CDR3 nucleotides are TGTGCCAGCAGCTCAAGGGGAGACCCGAGCGGGGAGCAGTACTTC. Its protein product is CASSSRGDPSGEQYF.

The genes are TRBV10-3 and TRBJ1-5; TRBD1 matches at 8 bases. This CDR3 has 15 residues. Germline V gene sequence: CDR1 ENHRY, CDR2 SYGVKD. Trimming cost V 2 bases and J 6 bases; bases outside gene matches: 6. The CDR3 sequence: CAISEADRGGQPQHF. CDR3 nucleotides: TGTGCCATCAGTGAGGCAGACAGGGGAGGTCAGCCCCAGCATTTT.

The CDR3 bases are TGTGCCAGCAGCTTGGGGGGCCCTAGCACAGATACGCAGTATTTT. It yields the protein CASSLGGPSTDTQYF. The chain carries TRBV5-4 and TRBJ2-3; a possible D gene is TRBD1 (5 bases). The CDR3 length is 15 residues. Trimming took off 0 bases at V and 0 bases at J, with 8 bases between the two ends. Per germline, CDR1 SGHNT and CDR2 YYREEE (reference sequence).

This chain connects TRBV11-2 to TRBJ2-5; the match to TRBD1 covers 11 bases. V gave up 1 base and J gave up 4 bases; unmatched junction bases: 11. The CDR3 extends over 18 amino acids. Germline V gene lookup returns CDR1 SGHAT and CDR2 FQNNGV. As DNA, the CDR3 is TGTGCCAGCAGCTTAGGACTTTCAACCGGGACAGGGGGAGAGACCCAGTACTTC. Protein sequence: CASSLGLSTGTGGETQYF.

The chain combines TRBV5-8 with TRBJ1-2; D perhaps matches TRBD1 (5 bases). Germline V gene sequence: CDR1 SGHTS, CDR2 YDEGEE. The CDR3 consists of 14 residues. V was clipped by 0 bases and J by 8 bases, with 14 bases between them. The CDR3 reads CASSLEDKIYGYTF. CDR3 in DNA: TGTGCCAGCAGCTTGGAGGACAAGATCTACGGCTACACCTTC. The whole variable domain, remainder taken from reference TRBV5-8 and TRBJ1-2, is EAGVTQSPTHLIKTRGQQATLRCSPISGHTSVYWYQQALGLGLQFLLWYDEGEERNRGNFPPRFSGRQFPNYSSELNVNALELEDSALYLCASSLEDKIYGYTFGSGTRLTVV.

The CDR3 loop is CASSLRRGGAQEETQYF. For the CDR3, the DNA is TGTGCCAGCAGCTTACGACGAGGGGGGGCTCAAGAAGAGACCCAGTACTTC. This sequence joins TRBV7-8 and TRBJ2-5, with D perhaps matching TRBD2 (7 bases). Trimming took 2 bases from V and 3 from J, leaving 19 bases between them. This CDR3 is 17 amino acids long. Germline-derived CDR1 and CDR2 are SGHVS and FQNEAQ.

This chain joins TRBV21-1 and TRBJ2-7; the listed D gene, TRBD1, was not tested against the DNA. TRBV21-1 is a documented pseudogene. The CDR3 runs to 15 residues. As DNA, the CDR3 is TGTGCCAGCAGCATAATCCGGACAGTGCATCGCGAGCAGTACTTC. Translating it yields CASSIIRTVHREQYF.

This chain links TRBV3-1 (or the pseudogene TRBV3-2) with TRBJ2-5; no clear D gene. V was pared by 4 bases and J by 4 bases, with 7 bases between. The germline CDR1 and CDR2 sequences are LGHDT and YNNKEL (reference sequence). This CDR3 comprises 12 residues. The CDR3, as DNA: TGTGCCAGCAGCCCCTTCCGAGAGACCCAGTACTTC. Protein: CASSPFRETQYF.

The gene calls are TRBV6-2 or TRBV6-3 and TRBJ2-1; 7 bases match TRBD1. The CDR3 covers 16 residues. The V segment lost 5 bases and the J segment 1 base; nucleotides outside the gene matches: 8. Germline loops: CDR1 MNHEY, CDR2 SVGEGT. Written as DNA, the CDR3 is TGTGCCAGCAGTCCACAGGGGATTACGTCCTACAATGAGCAGTTCTTC. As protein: CASSPQGITSYNEQFF.

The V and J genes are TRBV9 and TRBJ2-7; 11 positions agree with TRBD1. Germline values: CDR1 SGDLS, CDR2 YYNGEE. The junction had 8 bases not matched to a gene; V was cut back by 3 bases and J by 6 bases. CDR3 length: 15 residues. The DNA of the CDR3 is TGTGCCAGCAGCGCTTCTGGACAGGGGGCTATCGAGCAGTACTTC. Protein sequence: CASSASGQGAIEQYF.

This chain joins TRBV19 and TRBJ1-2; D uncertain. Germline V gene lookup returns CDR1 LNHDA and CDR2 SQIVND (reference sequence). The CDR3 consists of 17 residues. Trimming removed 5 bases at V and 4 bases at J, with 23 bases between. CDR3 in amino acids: CASSPQTRQVGSYGYTF. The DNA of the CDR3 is TGTGCCAGTAGTCCTCAAACGCGGCAGGTTGGGAGCTATGGCTACACCTTC.

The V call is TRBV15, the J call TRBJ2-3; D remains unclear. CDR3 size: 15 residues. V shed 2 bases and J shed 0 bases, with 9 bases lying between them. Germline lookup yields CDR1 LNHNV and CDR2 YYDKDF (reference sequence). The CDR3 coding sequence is TGTGCCACCAGCAGACTAACAGATAGCACAGATACGCAGTATTTT. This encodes CATSRLTDSTDTQYF.

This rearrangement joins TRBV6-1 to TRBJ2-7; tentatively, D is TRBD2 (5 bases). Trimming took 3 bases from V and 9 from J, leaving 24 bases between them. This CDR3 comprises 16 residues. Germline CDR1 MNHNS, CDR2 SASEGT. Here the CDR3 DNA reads TGTGCCAGCAGTGATGCGAGACGGGGATCGGCTACGTGGCAGTACTTC. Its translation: CASSDARRGSATWQYF.

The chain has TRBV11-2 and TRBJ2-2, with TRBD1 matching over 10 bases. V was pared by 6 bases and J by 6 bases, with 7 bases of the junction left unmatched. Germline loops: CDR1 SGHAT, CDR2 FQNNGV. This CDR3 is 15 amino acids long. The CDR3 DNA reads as TGTGCCAGCAGTCGAGGGACAGGGGTCGCCGGGGAGCTGTTTTTT. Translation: CASSRGTGVAGELFF.

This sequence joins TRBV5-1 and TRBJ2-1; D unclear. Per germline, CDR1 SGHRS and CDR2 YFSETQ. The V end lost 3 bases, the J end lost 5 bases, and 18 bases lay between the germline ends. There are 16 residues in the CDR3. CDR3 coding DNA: TGCGCCAGCAGCTCACTTCCCACAGCAGGCGACAATGAGCAGTTCTTC. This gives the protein CASSSLPTAGDNEQFF.

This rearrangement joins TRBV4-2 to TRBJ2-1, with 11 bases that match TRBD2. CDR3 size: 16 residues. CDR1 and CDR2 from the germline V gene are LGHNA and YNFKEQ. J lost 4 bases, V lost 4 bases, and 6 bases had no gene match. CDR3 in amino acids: CASSPGTSGKYNEQFF. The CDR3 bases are TGTGCCAGCAGCCCCGGGACTAGCGGAAAATACAATGAGCAGTTCTTC.